Listed here are 26 T cell receptor beta chains from one sample, sequenced in a study of patients and donors after allogeneic stem cell transplantation. TCRdb analysed the RT-PCR reads with MiXCR anew, one entry per CDR3 protein. The sample lists approximately 150,000 distinct CDR3 sequences, roughly 22% occurring once. The source material was blood, either unsorted or a sorted T cell fraction (not recorded which). These receptors were collected from a human donor who was either an allogeneic HSCT recipient or a stem cell or donor lymphocyte infusion donor (not recorded which). It is not recorded whose cells these are; they may come from a transplant donor.

This clonotype was found a few times. The CDR3: CASSKGTVPSSYNEQFF. The DNA of the CDR3 is TGTGCCAGCAGCAAGGGGACTGTTCCAAGCTCCTACAATGAGCAGTTCTTC. The chain links TRBV6-4 to TRBJ2-1; weak D call: TRBD2 (6 bases). In germline, CDR1 is MRHNA, CDR2 SNTAGT. Trimming took off 6 bases at V and 0 bases at J, with 18 bases between the two ends. CDR3 length: 17 amino acids.

V usage is TRBV12-3 or TRBV12-4 and J usage is TRBJ1-1; tentative D call: TRBD1 (6 bases). This CDR3 region has 17 residues. Trimming removed 4 bases from V and 1 base from J, with 19 bases in between. The CDR3 coding sequence is TGTGCCAGCAGTTCCTCGGGCGGGGGGCCCTGGAACACTGAAGCTTTCTTT. Translated: CASSSSGGGPWNTEAFF.

This clonotype was observed a few times. The V call is TRBV9, the J call TRBJ1-6, with D possibly matching TRBD1 (6 bases). Between the trimmed V and J ends, which lost 4 bases and 10 bases, there was a span of 18 bases. The CDR3 covers 15 residues. From germline, CDR1 is SGDLS and CDR2 YYNGEE. This chain's CDR3 is CASSPRGSGRSPLHF. The DNA of the CDR3 is TGTGCCAGCAGCCCAAGGGGGTCAGGGAGATCACCCCTCCACTTT.

The chain carries TRBV4-2 and TRBJ1-1; D gene unclear. Germline CDR1 LGHNA, CDR2 YNFKEQ. V lost 0 bases, J lost 7 bases, and 15 bases lay in between. The length of the CDR3 is 15 residues. CDR3: CASSQDYPYPFEAFF. Written as DNA, the CDR3 is TGTGCCAGCAGCCAAGATTATCCTTACCCCTTTGAAGCTTTCTTT.

This clonotype was detected a few times. V is TRBV15 and J is TRBJ1-1; D is unresolved. This CDR3 contains 14 residues. In germline, CDR1 is LNHNV, CDR2 YYDKDF (reference sequence). Trimming cost V 0 bases and J 0 bases, with 5 bases left between them. The chain's CDR3 is CATSRDPVNTEAFF. The DNA for the CDR3 is TGTGCCACCAGCAGAGATCCAGTGAACACTGAAGCTTTCTTT. The complete variable domain, with remaining parts taken from reference TRBV15 and TRBJ1-1, reads DAMVIQNPRYQVTQFGKPVTLSCSQTLNHNVMYWYQQKSSQAPKLLFHYYDKDFNNEADTPDNFQSRRPNTSFCFLDIRSPGLGDTAMYLCATSRDPVNTEAFFGQGTRLTVV.

There are a few counts of this clonotype. This chain joins TRBV6-6 and TRBJ1-5; D is perhaps TRBD1 (6 bases). The V end was cut by 6 bases, the J end by 1 base, with 16 bases between. The CDR3 length is 16 residues. Looked up from germline, CDR1 is MNHNY and CDR2 is SVGAGI (reference sequence). The CDR3 here is CASRDLQGGSNQPQHF. The CDR3 region has the DNA TGTGCCAGCAGGGACCTACAGGGAGGAAGCAATCAGCCCCAGCATTTT.

This rearrangement joins TRBV5-1 to TRBJ1-1, with 8 bases matching TRBD1. J lost 4 bases, V lost 0 bases, and 8 bases had no gene match. The CDR3 spans 16 residues. Germline lookup yields CDR1 SGHRS and CDR2 YFSETQ. CDR3 coding DNA: TGCGCCAGCAGCTTGGGCCAGGGGGCCCTCGGCACTGAAGCTTTCTTT. It specifies CASSLGQGALGTEAFF.

This clonotype turned up a few times. This rearrangement joins TRBV6-5 to TRBJ2-3, with 9 bases aligning to TRBD2. Germline V lookup: CDR1 MNHEY, CDR2 SVGAGI. The CDR3 loop spans 16 amino acids. J lost 3 bases, V lost 3 bases, and 7 bases had no gene match. The CDR3 region is CASSYRLAERTDTQYF. The CDR3 bases are TGTGCCAGCAGTTATCGACTAGCGGAGAGGACAGATACGCAGTATTTT.

The rearrangement uses TRBV10-2 and TRBJ1-5; D remains unclear. Germline V lookup: CDR1 WSHSY, CDR2 SAAADI. The V gene lost 1 base and the J gene lost 6 bases, with 10 bases spanning the gap. This CDR3 has 14 amino acids. CDR3 protein: CASSEYTGGQPQHF. The CDR3 DNA reads TGCGCCAGCAGTGAGTATACTGGCGGTCAGCCCCAGCATTTT.

The table lists this clonotype with a few counts. J is TRBJ2-2 and V is TRBV12-3 or TRBV12-4, with 7 positions matching TRBD1. Trimming at V came to 5 bases and at J to 4 bases, leaving 10 bases not matched to a gene. CDR3 size: 16 residues. The chain's CDR3 is CASSLGTAVGTGELFF. The CDR3 region has the DNA TGTGCCAGCAGTCTTGGGACAGCCGTGGGCACCGGGGAGCTGTTTTTT.

Here the CDR3 DNA reads TGTGCCAGCAGTTTAATCCCAGGGATGGTAAGAGGGGCTTTCTTT. Protein sequence: CASSLIPGMVRGAFF. V gene TRBV12-3 or TRBV12-4 combines with J gene TRBJ1-1, with D maybe TRBD1 (5 bases). CDR3 length: 15 residues. Trimming removed 2 bases at V and 11 bases at J, with 21 bases between.

This clonotype was counted a single time. This sequence joins TRBV6-5 and TRBJ2-7; 11 nucleotides match TRBD2. The CDR3 has 18 amino acids. From germline, CDR1 is MNHEY and CDR2 SVGAGI. Unmatched junction bases numbered 11, after V lost 1 base and J lost 3 bases. The CDR3 region is CASSYLNPLTSGGYEQYF. The CDR3 region has the DNA TGTGCCAGCAGTTACTTGAATCCCCTTACTAGCGGGGGCTACGAGCAGTACTTC.

The V and J genes are TRBV29-1 and TRBJ2-3, with D perhaps matching TRBD1 or TRBD2 (5 bases each). V lost 3 bases and J lost 3, with 16 bases in between. The CDR3 sequence is 15 residues long. Germline CDR1 is SQVTM and CDR2 is ANQGSEA. The CDR3 protein is CSVDLRGRGTDTQYF. Here the CDR3 DNA reads TGCAGCGTTGATCTTCGGGGCCGTGGGACAGATACGCAGTATTTT.

J is TRBJ2-7 and V is TRBV25-1, with D perhaps TRBD1 (6 bases). Germline-derived CDR1 and CDR2 are MGHDK and SYGVNS. The germline V and J ends were trimmed by 6 bases and 3 bases, with 12 bases remaining between them. This CDR3 is built from 13 residues. CDR3 region: CASSPGHVYEQYF. The CDR3 DNA is TGTGCCAGCAGCCCGGGACACGTCTACGAGCAGTACTTC.

This sequence joins TRBV3-1 and TRBJ2-7; no reliable D call. The CDR3 covers 13 residues. Trimming took off 6 bases at V and 2 bases at J, with 11 bases between the two ends. Germline V lookup: CDR1 LGHDT, CDR2 YNNKEL (reference sequence). The DNA for the CDR3 is TGTGCCAGCAGTATGACGGTAACCTACGAGCAGTACTTC. This sequence encodes CASSMTVTYEQYF.

The rearrangement joins TRBV25-1 to TRBJ1-1; 9 bases are shared with TRBD1. This CDR3 has 20 amino acids. J was trimmed by 3 bases and V by 3 bases; bases with no gene match: 20. CDR1 MGHDK and CDR2 SYGVNS come from the germline V gene. CDR3 protein: CASSDRTGVRGPLKDTEAFF. The CDR3 coding sequence is TGTGCCAGCAGTGACCGGACAGGGGTGAGGGGTCCATTGAAGGACACTGAAGCTTTCTTT.

The V gene is TRBV12-3 or TRBV12-4, the J gene TRBJ1-1; the match to TRBD1 covers 11 bases. Trimming cost V 5 bases and J 8 bases; bases outside gene matches: 7. This CDR3 is built from 14 residues. In DNA form, the CDR3 reads TGTGCCAGCAGTCAGGACAGGGGGCGCCCGGAAGCTTTCTTT. This codes for CASSQDRGRPEAFF.

CDR3 amino acids: CSAPRTGSSYNEQFF. The CDR3 DNA sequence: TGCAGTGCCCCCCGGACAGGTAGCTCCTACAATGAGCAGTTCTTC. J is TRBJ2-1 and V is TRBV20-1; TRBD1 agrees at 7 bases. Germline values: CDR1 DFQATT, CDR2 SNEGSKA (reference sequence). The J segment lost 0 bases and the V segment lost 6 bases, leaving 8 bases of the junction unmatched. The CDR3 is 15 amino acids.

J is TRBJ2-3 and V is TRBV7-2; 12 nucleotides line up with TRBD2. The length of the CDR3 is 18 residues. V was pared by 1 base and J by 5 bases, with 10 bases of the junction left unmatched. The germline CDR1 and CDR2 sequences are SGHTA and FQGNSA. The CDR3 region has the DNA TGTGCCAGCAGCTTAGTCTTCCTAGCGGGAGGGGGGCAAGATACGCAGTATTTT. Amino acids: CASSLVFLAGGGQDTQYF.

The rearrangement links TRBV7-2 to TRBJ1-2, with D uncertain. Germline V gene data show CDR1 as SGHTA and CDR2 as FQGNSA. The length of the CDR3 is 13 residues. V was shortened by 10 bases and J by 2 bases, with 14 bases between the two germline ends. CDR3 sequence: CAIHSPANYGYTF. DNA for the CDR3: TGTGCCATCCACTCTCCCGCCAACTATGGCTACACCTTC.

This chain joins TRBV6-5 and TRBJ2-2; no definite D call. Germline values: CDR1 MNHEY, CDR2 SVGAGI. The length of the CDR3 is 14 residues. V was clipped by 6 bases and J by 3 bases, with 11 bases between them. CDR3 bases: TGTGCCAGCAGCCGAAGGGTGGACACCGGGGAGCTGTTTTTT. Its protein product is CASSRRVDTGELFF.

This clonotype was seen only a few times. This CDR3 is CAIRTGGNSPLHF. The CDR3 bases are TGTGCCATAAGAACCGGGGGTAATTCACCCCTCCACTTT. This chain joins TRBV6-1 and TRBJ1-6, with D possibly being TRBD1 (5 bases). CDR1 is MNHNS and CDR2 is SASEGT in the germline V gene. This CDR3 has 13 amino acids. V gave up 10 bases and J gave up 6 bases, with 13 bases separating them.

This clonotype was picked up a small number of times. V gene TRBV5-1 combines with J gene TRBJ1-2; 7 bases map to TRBD1. The CDR3 is 20 residues long. The V segment lost 1 base and the J segment 3 bases; nucleotides outside the gene matches: 21. Per the germline V gene, CDR1 is SGHRS and CDR2 is YFSETQ. The CDR3 here is CASSLYRIALKTGEYYGYTF. The DNA for the CDR3 is TGCGCCAGCAGCTTGTACCGGATTGCCTTAAAAACAGGGGAGTACTATGGCTACACCTTC.

The sample holds many counts of this clonotype. The chain recombines TRBV12-3 or TRBV12-4 with TRBJ1-5, with D possibly being TRBD1 (5 bases). CDR3 length: 15 amino acids. V gave up 4 bases and J gave up 6 bases, with 16 bases separating them. The CDR3 spells CASSSWDSTSQPQHF. The CDR3 bases are TGTGCCAGCAGTTCCTGGGACTCCACGAGTCAGCCCCAGCATTTT.

This clonotype was found a few times. This chain uses TRBV12-3 or TRBV12-4 with TRBJ1-3; no definite D call. V was pared by 3 bases and J by 2 bases, with 2 bases between. The CDR3 runs to 12 residues. CDR3 nucleotide sequence: TGTGCCAGCAGTTTCCCTGGAAACACCATATATTTT. Protein: CASSFPGNTIYF.

The chain combines TRBV29-1 with TRBJ2-1; TRBD2 might be the D (5 bases). Trimming took 3 bases from V and 9 from J, leaving 12 bases between them. CDR1 and CDR2 (germline): SQVTM, ANQGSEA. This CDR3 contains 12 residues. The CDR3 DNA is TGCAGCGTTGAGGGAGCGACGGTTGAGCAGTTCTTC. This translates into CSVEGATVEQFF.